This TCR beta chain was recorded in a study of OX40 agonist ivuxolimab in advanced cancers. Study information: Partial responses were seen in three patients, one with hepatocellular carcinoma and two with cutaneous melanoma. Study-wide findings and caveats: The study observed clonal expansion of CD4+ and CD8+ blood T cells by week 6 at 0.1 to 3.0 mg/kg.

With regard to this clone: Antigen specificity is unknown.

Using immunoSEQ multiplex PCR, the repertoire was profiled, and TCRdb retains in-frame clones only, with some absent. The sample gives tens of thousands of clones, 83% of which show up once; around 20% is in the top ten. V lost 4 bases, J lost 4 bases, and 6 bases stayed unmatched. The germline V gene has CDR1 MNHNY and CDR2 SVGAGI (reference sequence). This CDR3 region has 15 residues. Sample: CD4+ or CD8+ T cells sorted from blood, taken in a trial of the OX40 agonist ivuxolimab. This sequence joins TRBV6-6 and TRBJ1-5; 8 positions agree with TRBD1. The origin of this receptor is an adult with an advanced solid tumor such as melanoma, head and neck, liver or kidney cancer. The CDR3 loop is CASSWPGQVNQPQHF. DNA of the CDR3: TGTGCCAGCAGTTGGCCGGGACAGGTTAATCAGCCCCAGCATTTT.